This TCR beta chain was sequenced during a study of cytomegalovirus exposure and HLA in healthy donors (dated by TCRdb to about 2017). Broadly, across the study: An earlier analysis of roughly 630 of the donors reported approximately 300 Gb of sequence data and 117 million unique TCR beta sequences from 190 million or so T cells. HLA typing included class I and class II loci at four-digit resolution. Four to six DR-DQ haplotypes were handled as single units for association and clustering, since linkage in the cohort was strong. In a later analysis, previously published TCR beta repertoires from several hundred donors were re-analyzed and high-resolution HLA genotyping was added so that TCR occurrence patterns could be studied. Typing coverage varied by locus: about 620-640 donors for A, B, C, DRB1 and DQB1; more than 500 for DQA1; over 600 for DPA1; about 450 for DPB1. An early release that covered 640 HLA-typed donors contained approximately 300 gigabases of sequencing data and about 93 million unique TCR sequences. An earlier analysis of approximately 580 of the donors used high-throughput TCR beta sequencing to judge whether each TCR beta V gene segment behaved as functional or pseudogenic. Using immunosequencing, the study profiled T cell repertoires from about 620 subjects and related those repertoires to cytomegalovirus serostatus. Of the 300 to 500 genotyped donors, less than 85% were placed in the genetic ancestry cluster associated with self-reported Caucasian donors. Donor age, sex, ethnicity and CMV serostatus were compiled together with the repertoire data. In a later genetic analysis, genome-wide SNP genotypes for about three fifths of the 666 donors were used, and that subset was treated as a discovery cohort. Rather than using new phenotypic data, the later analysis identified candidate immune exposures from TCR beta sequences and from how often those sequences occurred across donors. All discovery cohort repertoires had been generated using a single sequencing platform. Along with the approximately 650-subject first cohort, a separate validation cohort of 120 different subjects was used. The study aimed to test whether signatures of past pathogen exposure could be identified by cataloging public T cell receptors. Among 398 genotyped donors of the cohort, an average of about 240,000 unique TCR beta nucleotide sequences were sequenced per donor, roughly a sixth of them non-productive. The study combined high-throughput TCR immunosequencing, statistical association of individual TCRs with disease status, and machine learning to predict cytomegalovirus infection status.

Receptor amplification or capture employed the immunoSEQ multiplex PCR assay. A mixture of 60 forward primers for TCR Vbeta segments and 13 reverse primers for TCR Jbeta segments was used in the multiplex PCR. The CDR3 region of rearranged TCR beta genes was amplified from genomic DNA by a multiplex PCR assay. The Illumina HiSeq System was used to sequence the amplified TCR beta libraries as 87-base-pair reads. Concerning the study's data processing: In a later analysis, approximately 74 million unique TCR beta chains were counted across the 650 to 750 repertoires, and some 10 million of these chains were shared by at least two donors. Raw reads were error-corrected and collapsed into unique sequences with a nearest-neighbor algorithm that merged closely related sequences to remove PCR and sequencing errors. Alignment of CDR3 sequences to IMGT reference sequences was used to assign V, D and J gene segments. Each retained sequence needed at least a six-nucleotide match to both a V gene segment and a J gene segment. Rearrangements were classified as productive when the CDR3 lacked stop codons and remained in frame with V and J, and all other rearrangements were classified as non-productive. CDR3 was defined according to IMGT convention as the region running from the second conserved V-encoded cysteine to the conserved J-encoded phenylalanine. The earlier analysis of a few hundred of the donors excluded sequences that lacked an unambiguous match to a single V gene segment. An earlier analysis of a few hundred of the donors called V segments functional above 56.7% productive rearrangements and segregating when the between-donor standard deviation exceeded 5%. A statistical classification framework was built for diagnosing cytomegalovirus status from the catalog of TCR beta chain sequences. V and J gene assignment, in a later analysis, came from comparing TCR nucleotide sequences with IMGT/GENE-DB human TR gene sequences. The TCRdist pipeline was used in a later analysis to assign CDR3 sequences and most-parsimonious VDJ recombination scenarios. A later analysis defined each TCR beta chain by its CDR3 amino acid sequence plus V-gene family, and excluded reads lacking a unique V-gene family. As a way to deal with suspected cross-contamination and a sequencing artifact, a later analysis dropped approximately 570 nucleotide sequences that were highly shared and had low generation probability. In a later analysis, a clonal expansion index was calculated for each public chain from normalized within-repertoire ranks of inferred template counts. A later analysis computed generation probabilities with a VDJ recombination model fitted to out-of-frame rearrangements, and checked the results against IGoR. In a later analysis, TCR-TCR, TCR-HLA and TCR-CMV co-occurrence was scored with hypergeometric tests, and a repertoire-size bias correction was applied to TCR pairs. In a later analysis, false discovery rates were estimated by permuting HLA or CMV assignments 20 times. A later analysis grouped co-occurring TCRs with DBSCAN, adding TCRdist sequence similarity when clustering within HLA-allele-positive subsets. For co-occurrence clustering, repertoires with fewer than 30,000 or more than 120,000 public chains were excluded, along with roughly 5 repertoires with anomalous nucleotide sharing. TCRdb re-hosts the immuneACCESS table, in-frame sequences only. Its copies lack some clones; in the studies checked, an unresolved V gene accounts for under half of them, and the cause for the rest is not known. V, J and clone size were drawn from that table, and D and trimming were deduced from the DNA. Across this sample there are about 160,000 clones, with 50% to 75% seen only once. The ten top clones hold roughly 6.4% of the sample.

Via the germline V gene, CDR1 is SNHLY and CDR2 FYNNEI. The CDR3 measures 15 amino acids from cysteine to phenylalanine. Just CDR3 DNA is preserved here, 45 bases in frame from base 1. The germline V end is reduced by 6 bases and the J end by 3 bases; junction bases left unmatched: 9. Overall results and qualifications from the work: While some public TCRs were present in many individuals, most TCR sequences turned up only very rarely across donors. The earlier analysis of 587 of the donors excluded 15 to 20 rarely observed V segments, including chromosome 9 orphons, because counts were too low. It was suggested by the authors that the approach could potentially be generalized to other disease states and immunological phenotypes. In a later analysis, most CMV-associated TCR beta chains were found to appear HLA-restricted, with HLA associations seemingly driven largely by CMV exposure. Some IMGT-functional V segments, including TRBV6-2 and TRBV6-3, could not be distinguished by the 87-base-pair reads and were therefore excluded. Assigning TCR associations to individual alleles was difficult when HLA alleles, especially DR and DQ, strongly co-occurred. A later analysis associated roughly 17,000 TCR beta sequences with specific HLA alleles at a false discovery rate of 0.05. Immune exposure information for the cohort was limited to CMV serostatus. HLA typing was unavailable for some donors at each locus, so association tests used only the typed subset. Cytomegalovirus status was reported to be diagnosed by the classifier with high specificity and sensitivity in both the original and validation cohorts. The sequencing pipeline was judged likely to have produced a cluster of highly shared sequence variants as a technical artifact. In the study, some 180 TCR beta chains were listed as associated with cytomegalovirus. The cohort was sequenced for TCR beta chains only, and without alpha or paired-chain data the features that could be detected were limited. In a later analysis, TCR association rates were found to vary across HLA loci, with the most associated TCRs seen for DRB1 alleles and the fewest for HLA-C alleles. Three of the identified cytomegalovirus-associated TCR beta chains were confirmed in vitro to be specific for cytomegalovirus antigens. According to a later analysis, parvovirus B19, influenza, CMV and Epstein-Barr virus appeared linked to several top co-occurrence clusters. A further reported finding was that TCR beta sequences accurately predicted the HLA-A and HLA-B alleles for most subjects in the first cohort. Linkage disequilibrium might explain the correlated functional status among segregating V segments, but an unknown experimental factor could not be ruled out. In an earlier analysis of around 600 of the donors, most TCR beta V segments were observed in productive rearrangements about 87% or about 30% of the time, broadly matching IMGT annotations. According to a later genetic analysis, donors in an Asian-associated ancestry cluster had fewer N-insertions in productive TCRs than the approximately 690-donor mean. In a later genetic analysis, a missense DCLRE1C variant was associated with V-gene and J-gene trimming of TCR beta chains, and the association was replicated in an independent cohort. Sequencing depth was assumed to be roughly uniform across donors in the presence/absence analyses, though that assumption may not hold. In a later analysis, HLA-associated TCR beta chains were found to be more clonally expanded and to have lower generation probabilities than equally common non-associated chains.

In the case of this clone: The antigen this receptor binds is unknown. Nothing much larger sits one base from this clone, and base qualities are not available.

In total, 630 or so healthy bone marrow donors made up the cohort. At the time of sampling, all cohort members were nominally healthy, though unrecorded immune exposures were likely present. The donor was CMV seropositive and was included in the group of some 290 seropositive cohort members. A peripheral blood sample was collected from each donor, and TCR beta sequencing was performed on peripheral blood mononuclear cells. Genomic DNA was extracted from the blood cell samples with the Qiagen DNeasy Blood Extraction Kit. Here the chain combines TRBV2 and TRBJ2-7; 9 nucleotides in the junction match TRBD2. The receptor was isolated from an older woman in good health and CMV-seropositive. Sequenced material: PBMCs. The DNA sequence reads TGTGCCAGCAGGAGACTAGCGGAAGGATTCTACGAGCAGTACTTC. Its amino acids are CASRRLAEGFYEQYF.